What follows are 26 T cell receptor beta chains derived from one specimen sequenced in a study of CD8+CD57+ T cells in acquired aplastic anemia. TCR beta VDJ and CDR3 were profiled, and genomic DNA was the template. TCRdb fed the reads into MiXCR, producing one record per CDR3 protein. The profile shows 310,000 or so distinct CDR3 sequences, 50% to 65% of them singletons. An expansion of CD8+CD57+ cells by flow cytometry had been shown in patients chosen for sequencing. The material sequenced was sorted CD4+, CD8+, or CD8+CD57+ T cells (not recorded which) from PBMCs. Receptor source: a human donor with aplastic anemia.

The J gene is TRBJ2-5, the V gene TRBV11-2, with D possibly matching TRBD2 (6 bases). V lost 2 bases and J 5 bases, leaving 12 bases between the germline ends. Looked up from germline, CDR1 is SGHAT and CDR2 is FQNNGV. The CDR3 spans 14 residues. The CDR3, as DNA: TGTGCCAGCAGCTTAATAGCGGAAGGGGAGACCCAGTACTTC. It specifies CASSLIAEGETQYF.

The CDR3 region has the DNA TGCAGCGTTGATCGGGGGGGCGGCTCCGGAAACACCATATATTTT. Encoded protein: CSVDRGGGSGNTIYF. The chain links TRBV29-1 to TRBJ1-3; weak D call: TRBD1 (6 bases). V was clipped by 3 bases and J by 4 bases, with 16 bases between them. This CDR3 region has 15 residues. Germline V lookup: CDR1 SQVTM, CDR2 ANQGSEA. Drawing the rest from reference TRBV29-1 and TRBJ1-3, the complete variable domain is SAVISQKPSRDICQRGTSLTIQCQVDSQVTMMFWYRQQPGQSLTLIATANQGSEATYESGFVIDKFPISRPNLTFSTLTVSNMSPEDSSIYLCSVDRGGGSGNTIYFGEGSWLTVV.

On this clonotype itself: A junction boundary mismatches the germline segment, possibly from a read error. This chain links TRBV11-2 with TRBJ2-5; 8 bases agree with TRBD2. CDR1 SGHAT and CDR2 FQNNGV come from the germline V gene. CDR3 size: 16 residues. CDR3 in amino acids: CTNSPLTGGTQETQYF. The CDR3 DNA is TGCACCAACAGCCCTCTCACGGGAGGGACCCAAGAGACCCAGTACTTC.

This clonotype was counted at least ten times. The chain couples TRBV4-2 to TRBJ1-2; 9 bases line up with TRBD1. The CDR3 runs 14 residues. V gave up 2 bases and J gave up 5 bases; unmatched junction bases: 3. From germline, CDR1 is LGHNA and CDR2 YNFKEQ. CDR3 in amino acids: CASSQTGGAYGYTF. The CDR3 DNA reads TGTGCCAGCAGCCAAACAGGGGGCGCTTATGGCTACACCTTC.

The chain is built from TRBV24-1 and TRBJ2-2; 7 bases agree with TRBD1. Germline-derived CDR1 and CDR2 are KGHDR and SFDVKD. J was trimmed by 2 bases and V by 12 bases; bases with no gene match: 11. The CDR3 is made up of 15 amino acids. The CDR3 DNA is TGTGCCGCCCAAGGGGGCAGGCCTAACACCGGGGAGCTGTTTTTT. This gives the protein CAAQGGRPNTGELFF.

This clonotype was picked up many times. The chain carries TRBV11-3 and TRBJ1-2, with D maybe TRBD1 (6 bases). The V gene lost 0 bases and the J gene lost 4 bases, with 15 bases spanning the gap. This CDR3 has 16 amino acids. The germline gives CDR1 SGHNT, CDR2 YENEEA. In DNA, the CDR3 is TGTGCCAGCAGCTTAGATAGCGGGGGGCGCAGCTATGGCTACACCTTC. Translating it yields CASSLDSGGRSYGYTF.

This chain joins TRBV9 and TRBJ1-1; tentatively, D is TRBD1 (6 bases). There are 16 residues in the CDR3. Trimming left V 0 bases short and J 2 bases short, with 14 bases between. CDR1 is SGDLS, CDR2 YYNGEE, per germline. CDR3 region: CASSVVVGGHNTEAFF. CDR3 bases: TGTGCCAGCAGCGTAGTAGTGGGGGGACACAACACTGAAGCTTTCTTT.

A single count supports this clonotype. V is TRBV6-1 and J is TRBJ2-7; the match to TRBD1 covers 8 bases. The CDR3 totals 15 residues. The trim removed 5 bases at V and 1 base at J, leaving 7 bases unmatched. CDR1 is MNHNS and CDR2 is SASEGT in the germline V gene. CDR3 amino acids: CASSPFGQGSYEQYF. The CDR3 DNA reads TGTGCCAGCAGTCCATTCGGACAGGGTTCCTACGAGCAGTACTTC.

This clonotype has more than one count but fewer than ten. This rearrangement joins TRBV7-2 to TRBJ1-5; D may be TRBD1 (5 bases). V lost 3 bases and J lost 7, with 10 bases in between. The CDR3 is 13 amino acids. CDR1 is SGHTA and CDR2 is FQGNSA in the germline V gene. CDR3 nucleotide sequence: TGTGCCAGCAGCTTGGAGGGGTGGCAGCCCCAGCATTTT. Translated: CASSLEGWQPQHF.

This clonotype was observed a few times. This chain uses TRBV19 with TRBJ1-1; the match to TRBD1 covers 11 bases. The CDR3 is made up of 15 amino acids. Unmatched junction bases numbered 6, after V lost 5 bases and J lost 4 bases. Germline-derived CDR1 and CDR2 are LNHDA and SQIVND (reference sequence). CDR3: CASSASGTGGTEAFF. As DNA, the CDR3 is TGTGCCAGTAGTGCCTCCGGGACAGGGGGCACTGAAGCTTTCTTT.

The chain employs TRBV4-2 and TRBJ1-2; no reliable D call. Trimming stripped 4 bases from V and 4 bases from J, with 10 bases between. This CDR3 comprises 13 residues. CDR1 and CDR2 (germline): LGHNA, YNFKEQ. The chain's CDR3 is CASSPASLYGYTF. For the CDR3, the DNA is TGTGCCAGCAGCCCAGCGTCCCTCTATGGCTACACCTTC.

The CDR3 protein is CASSLASGLATGEEQPQHF. As DNA, the CDR3 is TGCGCCAGCAGCTTGGCCTCCGGGCTAGCAACAGGGGAGGAGCAGCCCCAGCATTTT. The J gene is TRBJ1-5, the V gene TRBV5-1; 7 nucleotides agree with TRBD1. With 0 bases clipped from V and 7 bases from J, the junction kept 19 bases outside the gene matches. Germline V gives CDR1 SGHRS, CDR2 YFSETQ. CDR3 size: 19 residues.

V gene TRBV5-1 combines with J gene TRBJ1-1; 7 bases are shared with TRBD1. The ends lost 4 bases at V and 0 bases at J; junction bases unmatched: 6. Germline loops: CDR1 SGHRS, CDR2 YFSETQ. This CDR3 spans 15 amino acids. This chain's CDR3 is CASSRDSLMNTEAFF. The CDR3 DNA sequence: TGCGCCAGCAGCCGGGACAGTCTTATGAACACTGAAGCTTTCTTT.

The CDR3 here is CASSAPGLGGWEQFF. CDR3 in DNA: TGTGCCAGCAGCGCCCCGGGACTAGGTGGCTGGGAGCAGTTCTTC. The rearrangement links TRBV2 to TRBJ2-1; 8 bases fit TRBD2. Germline CDR1 and CDR2: SNHLY and FYNNEI. V trimming: 6 bases; J trimming: 10 bases; junction bases outside the gene matches: 14. The CDR3 covers 15 residues. Together with reference TRBV2 and TRBJ2-1, the CDR3 gives the full variable domain: EPEVTQTPSHQVTQMGQEVILRCVPISNHLYFYWYRQILGQKVEFLVSFYNNEISEKSEIFDDQFSVERPDGSNFTLKIRSTKLEDSAMYFCASSAPGLGGWEQFFGPGTRLTVL.

The chain combines TRBV5-6 with TRBJ2-5; a possible D gene is TRBD2 (5 bases). The V gene lost 5 bases and the J gene lost 2 bases, with 22 bases spanning the gap. The CDR3 spans 17 residues. Germline V gene lookup returns CDR1 SGHDT and CDR2 YYEEEE. CDR3 in DNA: TGTGCCAGCAGGAAGGGAGTCATCGAACGGAGGCAAGAGACCCAGTACTTC. The encoded protein is CASRKGVIERRQETQYF.

The chain is built from TRBV20-1 and TRBJ1-6, with a weak D call TRBD1 (5 bases). Germline loops: CDR1 DFQATT, CDR2 SNEGSKA (reference sequence). The length of the CDR3 is 13 residues. Trimming left V 6 bases short and J 9 bases short, with 15 bases between. CDR3 coding DNA: TGCAGTGCAGGGGAAGGGGAAGGTTCACCCCTCCACTTT. Its translation: CSAGEGEGSPLHF.

The genes are TRBV20-1 and TRBJ2-7; no definite D call. There are 16 residues in the CDR3. Germline CDR1 reads DFQATT; CDR2 reads SNEGSKA (reference sequence). V lost 6 bases and J 3 bases, leaving 24 bases between the germline ends. CDR3 region: CSAISRERSFSYEQYF. CDR3 DNA sequence: TGCAGTGCAATAAGTCGCGAACGGAGCTTTAGCTACGAGCAGTACTTC.

The sample holds many counts of this clonotype. The V call is TRBV2, the J call TRBJ2-2; D not certain. The CDR3 extends over 14 amino acids. V was trimmed by 7 bases and J by 0 bases, leaving 9 bases between them. Germline V CDR1 and CDR2: SNHLY, FYNNEI. The CDR3 region is CASMNDANTGELFF. In DNA form, the CDR3 reads TGTGCCAGCATGAACGACGCGAACACCGGGGAGCTGTTTTTT.

J is TRBJ2-7 and V is TRBV20-1; D is perhaps TRBD1 or TRBD2 (5 bases each). The V end lost 4 bases, the J end lost 0 bases, and 10 bases lay between the germline ends. CDR1 and CDR2 (germline): DFQATT, SNEGSKA (reference sequence). The CDR3 is made up of 13 amino acids. The CDR3 bases are TGCAGTGCTACCGGGACGAGCTCCTACGAGCAGTACTTC. It is translated as CSATGTSSYEQYF.

This chain connects TRBV9 to TRBJ2-1, with 10 nucleotides matching TRBD2. This CDR3 comprises 15 residues. J gave up 5 bases and V 6 bases, and 8 bases lay outside the gene matches. Germline lookup yields CDR1 SGDLS and CDR2 YYNGEE. In DNA, the CDR3 is TGTGCCAGCACCGTCGGACTAGCGGTTAACAATGAGCAGTTCTTC. As protein: CASTVGLAVNNEQFF.

The chain is built from TRBV12-3 or TRBV12-4 and TRBJ1-3; TRBD1 matches at 8 bases. V lost 5 bases to trimming and J lost 3 bases; unmatched junction nucleotides: 9. This CDR3 has 16 amino acids. This CDR3 is CASSRWTGFGGNTIYF. The CDR3 coding sequence is TGTGCCAGCAGTCGCTGGACAGGGTTTGGTGGAAACACCATATATTTT.

This clonotype came up a few times. The rearrangement links TRBV10-3 to TRBJ1-2; unclear D gene. Trimming left V 6 bases short and J 8 bases short, with 16 bases between. CDR1 is ENHRY and CDR2 is SYGVKD in the germline V gene. This CDR3 is 13 amino acids long. The DNA for the CDR3 is TGTGCCATCAGGTTCACGGGTGGAAGAGGCTACACCTTC. Translated, it gives CAIRFTGGRGYTF.

This clonotype was seen more than once but under ten times. The J gene is TRBJ2-7, the V gene TRBV29-1; the D gene is possibly TRBD1 (6 bases). From germline, CDR1 is SQVTM and CDR2 ANQGSEA. Trimming removed 5 bases at V and 2 bases at J, with 16 bases between. This CDR3 has 14 amino acids. Written as DNA, the CDR3 is TGCAGCGTTCGCCCAGGGGTAGGGGCCTACGAGCAGTACTTC. Its protein product is CSVRPGVGAYEQYF.

This clonotype came up many times. The chain joins TRBV7-6 to TRBJ2-2; D gene unclear. Germline CDR1 SGHVS, CDR2 FNYEAQ. The V end was cut by 1 base, the J end by 7 bases, with 10 bases between. CDR3 length equals 14 residues. The CDR3 loop is CASSLDLGYGELFF. The CDR3 DNA sequence: TGTGCCAGCAGCTTAGATCTGGGTTACGGGGAGCTGTTTTTT. The complete variable domain, with remaining parts taken from reference TRBV7-6 and TRBJ2-2, reads GAGVSQSPRYKVTKRGQDVALRCDPISGHVSLYWYRQALGQGPEFLTYFNYEAQQDKSGLPNDRFSAERPEGSISTLTIQRTEQRDSAMYRCASSLDLGYGELFFGEGSRLTVL.

The rearrangement uses TRBV7-9 and TRBJ2-3; 7 bases match TRBD1. Per germline, CDR1 SEHNR and CDR2 FQNEAQ (reference sequence). V lost 1 base and J lost 2; bases outside the gene matches: 9. CDR3 length: 17 residues. The CDR3 spells CASSLVQGDLLTDTQYF. For the CDR3, the DNA is TGTGCCAGCAGCTTAGTGCAGGGGGACCTACTCACAGATACGCAGTATTTT.

This clonotype was recorded at least ten times. The genes are TRBV29-1 and TRBJ1-2; D is unclear. Per germline, CDR1 SQVTM and CDR2 ANQGSEA. The CDR3 is 13 residues long. The ends were cut back, 6 bases at V and 4 bases at J, with 15 bases in the middle. In nucleotides, the CDR3 is TGCAGCGTGCGACCAATTATCAGCTATGGCTACACCTTC. It encodes CSVRPIISYGYTF.